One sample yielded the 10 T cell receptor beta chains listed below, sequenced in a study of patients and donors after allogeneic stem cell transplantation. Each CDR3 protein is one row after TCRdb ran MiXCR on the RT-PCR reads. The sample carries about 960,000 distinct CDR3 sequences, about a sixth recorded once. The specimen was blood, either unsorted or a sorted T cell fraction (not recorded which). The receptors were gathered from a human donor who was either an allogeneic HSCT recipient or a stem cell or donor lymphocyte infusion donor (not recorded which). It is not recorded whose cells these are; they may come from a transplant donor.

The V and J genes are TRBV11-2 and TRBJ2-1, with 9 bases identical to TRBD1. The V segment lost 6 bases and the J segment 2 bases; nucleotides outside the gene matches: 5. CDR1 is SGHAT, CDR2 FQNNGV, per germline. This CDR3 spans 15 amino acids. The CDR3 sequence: CASSLQGAAYNEQFF. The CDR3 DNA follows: TGTGCCAGCAGTCTACAGGGGGCTGCCTACAATGAGCAGTTCTTC.

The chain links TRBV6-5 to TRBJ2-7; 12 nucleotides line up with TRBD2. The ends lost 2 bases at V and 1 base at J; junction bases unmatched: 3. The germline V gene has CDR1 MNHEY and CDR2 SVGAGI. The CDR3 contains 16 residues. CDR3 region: CASSYTTSGSSYEQYF. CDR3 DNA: TGTGCCAGCAGTTACACGACTAGCGGGAGTTCCTACGAGCAGTACTTC.

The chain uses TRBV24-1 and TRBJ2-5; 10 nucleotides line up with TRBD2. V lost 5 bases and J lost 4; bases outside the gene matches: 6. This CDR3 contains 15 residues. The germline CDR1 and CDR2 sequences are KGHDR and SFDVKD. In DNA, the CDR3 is TGTGCCACCAGTGCGGTAGCGGGAGGAAGAGAGACCCAGTACTTC. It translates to CATSAVAGGRETQYF.

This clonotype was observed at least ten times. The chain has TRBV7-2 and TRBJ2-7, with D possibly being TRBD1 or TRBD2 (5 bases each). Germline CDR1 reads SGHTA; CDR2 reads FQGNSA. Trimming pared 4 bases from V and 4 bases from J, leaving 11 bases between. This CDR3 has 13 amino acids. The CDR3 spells CASSSGTEYEQYF. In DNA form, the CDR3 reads TGTGCCAGCAGCTCGGGGACGGAGTACGAGCAGTACTTC.

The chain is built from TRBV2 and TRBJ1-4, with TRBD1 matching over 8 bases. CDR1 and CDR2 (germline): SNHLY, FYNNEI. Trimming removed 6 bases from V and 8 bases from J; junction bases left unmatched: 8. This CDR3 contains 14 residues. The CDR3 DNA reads TGTGCCAGCAGCTTCGACAGGGGAAGCGAAAAACTGTTTTTT. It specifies CASSFDRGSEKLFF.

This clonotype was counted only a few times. The CDR3, as DNA: TGCAGTGTAGGAGACGCTAACTATGGCTACACCTTC. Its translation: CSVGDANYGYTF. The chain links TRBV20-1 to TRBJ1-2; D gene uncertain. The V end was cut by 7 bases, the J end by 0 bases, with 9 bases between. Germline V CDR1 and CDR2: DFQATT, SNEGSKA (reference sequence). This CDR3 spans 12 amino acids.

The CDR3 region is CASSRRWDTEAFF. As DNA, the CDR3 is TGTGCCAGCAGTCGCCGATGGGACACTGAAGCTTTCTTT. The chain couples TRBV6-1 to TRBJ1-1; D remains unclear. V dropped 5 bases and J dropped 3 bases, with 10 bases sitting between them. The germline gives CDR1 MNHNS, CDR2 SASEGT. CDR3 size: 13 residues.

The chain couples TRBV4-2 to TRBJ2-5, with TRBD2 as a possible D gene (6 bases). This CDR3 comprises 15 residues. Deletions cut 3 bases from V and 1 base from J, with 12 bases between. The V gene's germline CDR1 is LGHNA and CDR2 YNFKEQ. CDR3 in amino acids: CASSHAWTIQETQYF. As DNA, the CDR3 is TGTGCCAGCAGCCACGCCTGGACTATCCAAGAGACCCAGTACTTC.

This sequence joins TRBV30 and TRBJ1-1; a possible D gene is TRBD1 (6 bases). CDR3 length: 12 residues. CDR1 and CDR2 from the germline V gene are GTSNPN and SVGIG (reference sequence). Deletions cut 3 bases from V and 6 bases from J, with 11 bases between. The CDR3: CAWSRGGPEAFF. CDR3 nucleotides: TGTGCCTGGAGCCGAGGGGGGCCTGAAGCTTTCTTT.

As DNA, the CDR3 is TGTGCCAGCAGCGCGACAGGGTTTACCTACGAGCAGTACTTC. The encoded protein is CASSATGFTYEQYF. This chain uses TRBV9 with TRBJ2-7; 7 bases line up with TRBD1. V trimming: 3 bases; J trimming: 2 bases; junction bases outside the gene matches: 5. Germline loops: CDR1 SGDLS, CDR2 YYNGEE. This CDR3 region has 14 residues. Full variable domain (missing parts from reference TRBV9 and TRBJ2-7): DSGVTQTPKHLITATGQRVTLRCSPRSGDLSVYWYQQSLDQGLQFLIQYYNGEERAKGNILERFSAQQFPDLHSELNLSSLELGDSALYFCASSATGFTYEQYFGPGTRLTVT.